This TCR beta chain was sequenced in a study of shared clonotypes between healthy human individuals. TCRdb keeps only in-frame clones here, not all; method: immunoSEQ multiplex PCR. The sample carries under 1 million clones, 80% to 95% recorded once. CD45RO-negative CD8 cells positively selected for CCR7 made up the naive population, which excluded terminally differentiated effector memory CD45RA+ cells. As concerns this clone: Its antigen is still unknown.

Overall study results and limits: Sampling included only blood; tissue repertoires likely differ. Represented genetic and exposure-history diversity was restricted by having few donors.

The TCR was taken from a man aged 25-45 years in good health. Sequences were obtained from naive CD8+ T cells sorted from blood.

CDR3 residues: CASSSPESSQFF. The DNA for the CDR3 is TGTGCCAGCAGCTCCCCAGAGAGCTCCCAGTTCTTC. This chain uses TRBV11-2 with TRBJ2-1; D remains unclear. Trimming left V 4 bases short and J 13 bases short, with 14 bases between. Per the germline V gene, CDR1 is SGHAT and CDR2 is FQNNGV. The CDR3 is 12 residues long.